Below are 18 T cell receptor beta chains sequenced from a single sample in a study of shared clonotypes between healthy human individuals. Terminally differentiated effector memory CD45RA+ cells were excluded from the naive CD8 cells, which were CD45RO-negative and positively selected for CCR7. The repertoire was sequenced with immunoSEQ multiplex PCR; TCRdb's copy has only in-frame clones and lacks some. Of approximately 810,000 clones in the sample, 80% to 95% were seen once. Sequencing was performed on naive CD8+ T cells sorted from blood. These receptors originate from a young man in good health.

This clone was counted at least ten times. The rearrangement links TRBV13 to TRBJ2-3; D is unresolved. Trimming took off 3 bases at V and 2 bases at J, with 0 bases between the two ends. Germline values: CDR1 PRHDT, CDR2 FYEKMQ (reference sequence). The CDR3 has 11 amino acids. CDR3 DNA sequence: TGTGCCAGCAGCTTCACAGATACGCAGTATTTT. This codes for CASSFTDTQYF.

The chain has TRBV6-5 and TRBJ2-1; 10 bases map to TRBD2. The ends lost 5 bases at V and 6 bases at J; junction bases unmatched: 4. The CDR3 covers 14 residues. In germline, CDR1 is MNHEY, CDR2 SVGAGI. The CDR3 nucleotides read TGTGCCAGCAGTCTCCAGCGGGGGGGCAATGAGCAGTTCTTC. Protein product: CASSLQRGGNEQFF.

V usage is TRBV7-8 and J usage is TRBJ2-1; 11 nucleotides line up with TRBD2. The CDR3 spans 21 residues. Germline V gene sequence: CDR1 SGHVS, CDR2 FQNEAQ. The ends lost 3 bases at V and 3 bases at J; junction bases unmatched: 19. The CDR3, as DNA: TGTGCCAGCAGCTTTCGATTAATACTAGCGGGAGATTCTTTGGGCTACAATGAGCAGTTCTTC. Amino acid sequence: CASSFRLILAGDSLGYNEQFF.

The chain carries TRBV9 and TRBJ2-3; 11 bases are a match to TRBD2. CDR1 is SGDLS, CDR2 YYNGEE, per germline. Germline trimming cut 3 bases from V and 5 bases from J; bases unmatched to any gene: 2. The CDR3 consists of 14 residues. Here the CDR3 DNA reads TGTGCCAGCAGCGGACTAGCGGGAAGAGATACGCAGTATTTT. This codes for CASSGLAGRDTQYF.

The rearrangement joins TRBV25-1 to TRBJ2-5, with 8 bases that match TRBD2. With V trimmed by 5 bases and J by 5 bases, 7 bases remained unmatched. In germline, CDR1 is MGHDK, CDR2 SYGVNS. The CDR3 covers 14 residues. The CDR3, as DNA: TGTGCCAGCAGTCCCCGGGGGGGTTCGGAGACCCAGTACTTC. The encoded protein is CASSPRGGSETQYF.

V is TRBV6-1 and J is TRBJ2-5; no clear D. Trimming pared 1 base from V and 4 bases from J, leaving 13 bases between. The V gene's germline CDR1 is MNHNS and CDR2 SASEGT. This CDR3 spans 15 amino acids. The CDR3 is CASSEVGSSGETQYF. The CDR3 DNA is TGTGCCAGCAGTGAAGTGGGTAGTTCCGGAGAGACCCAGTACTTC.

The V call is TRBV28, the J call TRBJ2-7, with D perhaps TRBD2 (6 bases). The germline V gene has CDR1 MDHEN and CDR2 SYDVKM. CDR3 length: 14 residues. Deletions cut 3 bases from V and 1 base from J, with 10 bases between. The CDR3 sequence: CASSFRGLSYEQYF. The CDR3 nucleotides read TGTGCCAGCAGTTTTCGGGGACTTTCCTACGAGCAGTACTTC.

The chain uses TRBV10-3 and TRBJ2-2; 9 bases are a match to TRBD2. The CDR3 runs to 15 residues. Trimming at V came to 3 bases and at J to 5 bases, leaving 4 bases not matched to a gene. In germline, CDR1 is ENHRY, CDR2 SYGVKD. The chain's CDR3 is CAISDVAGGTGELFF. The CDR3 bases are TGTGCCATCAGTGACGTTGCGGGAGGGACCGGGGAGCTGTTTTTT.

The V call is TRBV9, the J call TRBJ1-1; possible D gene TRBD1, 6 bases. V lost 3 bases to trimming and J lost 5 bases, with 8 bases between them. The CDR3 loop spans 12 amino acids. Per germline, CDR1 SGDLS and CDR2 YYNGEE. The CDR3 region is CASSAGQTEAFF. The CDR3 DNA reads TGTGCCAGCAGCGCCGGACAGACTGAAGCTTTCTTT.

The genes are TRBV14 and TRBJ2-3, with D perhaps TRBD2 (5 bases). This CDR3 has 19 residues. Trimming stripped 3 bases from V and 0 bases from J, with 22 bases between. In germline, CDR1 is SGHDN, CDR2 FVKESK. The CDR3 reads CASSQDSFSMLSSTDTQYF. CDR3 in DNA: TGTGCCAGCAGCCAGGACTCGTTCAGCATGCTATCTAGCACAGATACGCAGTATTTT.

V usage is TRBV10-1 and J usage is TRBJ2-3, with TRBD2 identical over 7 bases. The CDR3 loop spans 16 amino acids. Germline trimming cut 3 bases from V and 0 bases from J; bases unmatched to any gene: 6. The V gene's germline CDR1 is WNHNN and CDR2 SYGVQD (reference sequence). Here the CDR3 DNA reads TGCGCCAGCAGTGACTCGCTAGCGGTTAGCACAGATACGCAGTATTTT. Its translation: CASSDSLAVSTDTQYF.

The rearrangement joins TRBV27 to TRBJ1-3; 9 bases align to TRBD1. V shed 4 bases, J shed 0 bases, and the junction held 7 bases outside the gene matches. CDR1 is MNHEY and CDR2 is SMNVEV in the germline V gene (reference sequence). The CDR3 is 17 residues long. The CDR3, as DNA: TGTGCCAGCAGTTCTACAGGGGGCGGTGGCTCTGGAAACACCATATATTTT. Protein product: CASSSTGGGGSGNTIYF.

The V call is TRBV7-9, the J call TRBJ2-1; 8 nucleotides line up with TRBD1. In germline, CDR1 is SEHNR, CDR2 FQNEAQ (reference sequence). This CDR3 is 14 amino acids long. The CDR3 sequence is CAAGGLIGDNEQFF. The CDR3 nucleotides read TGTGCGGCAGGGGGCCTTATAGGGGACAATGAGCAGTTCTTC.

The chain is built from TRBV5-1 and TRBJ2-7, with 7 bases that match TRBD2. The CDR3 runs 14 residues. J gave up 2 bases and V 4 bases, and 6 bases lay outside the gene matches. The germline gives CDR1 SGHRS, CDR2 YFSETQ. Here the CDR3 reads CASSTMGLPYEQYF. Written as DNA, the CDR3 is TGCGCCAGCAGCACAATGGGACTACCCTACGAGCAGTACTTC.

The rearrangement links TRBV4-1 to TRBJ2-7; 8 positions agree with TRBD1. Trimming at V came to 4 bases and at J to 2 bases, leaving 7 bases not matched to a gene. The CDR3 loop spans 15 amino acids. Per germline, CDR1 MGHRA and CDR2 YSYEKL. The CDR3 DNA sequence: TGCGCCAGCAGCCCCCGGCCGGGACAGGCCTACGAGCAGTACTTC. Residues: CASSPRPGQAYEQYF.

To note about this clone: Other DNA sequences of this sample code for an identical CDR3. The V and J genes are TRBV6-5 and TRBJ2-1, with D unresolved. CDR3 length: 13 amino acids. CDR1 MNHEY and CDR2 SVGAGI come from the germline V gene. V was clipped by 0 bases and J by 7 bases, with 7 bases between them. CDR3 in amino acids: CASSYSAGNEQFF. The DNA for the CDR3 is TGTGCCAGCAGTTACTCGGCCGGGAATGAGCAGTTCTTC.

The rearrangement joins TRBV10-3 to TRBJ2-7; D ambiguous. Germline V CDR1 and CDR2: ENHRY, SYGVKD. Trimming left V 2 bases short and J 3 bases short, with 14 bases between. CDR3 length: 15 amino acids. The CDR3 here is CAISEVGVLYYEQYF. In DNA form, the CDR3 reads TGTGCCATCAGTGAGGTTGGAGTCCTATACTACGAGCAGTACTTC.

This chain connects TRBV7-8 to TRBJ1-5, with D tentatively TRBD1 (6 bases). With 4 bases removed from V and 2 bases from J, the gap between germline ends came to 15 bases. This CDR3 is 16 amino acids long. The germline V gene encodes CDR1 SGHVS and CDR2 FQNEAQ. CDR3 loop: CASSSPQGLGNQPQHF. In DNA, the CDR3 is TGTGCCAGCAGCTCGCCACAGGGTTTAGGCAATCAGCCCCAGCATTTT.